Listed below are T cell receptor beta chains from one sample, sequenced in a study of cytomegalovirus exposure and HLA in healthy donors. Repertoires were generated with immunoSEQ multiplex PCR, while TCRdb's copy carries only in-frame clones and drops some. The sample lists approximately 60,000 clones, 75% to 95% occurring once. Sequenced material: PBMCs. All receptors derive from a man in his late teens or twenties in good health and CMV-seronegative. Each CDR3 is given with its conserved first and last residue.

CASSPRGVGNTIYF,TRBV5-4,TRBJ1-3
CASSLRTGDYEQYF,TRBV27,TRBJ2-7
CASSATSAPNTGELFF,TRBV28,TRBJ2-2
CASSTPFRSGNDNEQFF,TRBV27,TRBJ2-1
CASSRATSGRADEQFF,TRBV21-1,TRBJ2-1
CASSFYKPQVGGGYTF,TRBV28,TRBJ1-2
CASSFTDRGSPYEQYF,TRBV28,TRBJ2-7
CASSADRGANQPQHF,TRBV2,TRBJ1-5
CASSQNLIRVDNTEAFF,TRBV5-1,TRBJ1-1
CASSEGSGGPTQYF,TRBV2,NA
CASSFSSTDTQYF,TRBV7-8,TRBJ2-3
CATSRDVPSGHLTYEQYF,TRBV15,TRBJ2-7
CASSSNRVRTEAFF,TRBV7-2,TRBJ1-1
CSVDRIGVIGNEQFF,TRBV29-1,TRBJ2-1
CASFRSVNEKLFF,TRBV6-6,TRBJ1-4
CASEGLFGDQPQHF,TRBV10-1,TRBJ1-5
CASWGNTEAFF,TRBV28,TRBJ1-1
CASKGRGYQPQHF,TRBV19,TRBJ1-5
CASSDSRVATGELFF,TRBV10-2,TRBJ2-2
CASTWAGGNEQFF,TRBV27,TRBJ2-1
CSVLGQGRDEQYF,TRBV29-1,TRBJ2-7
CAIRNGGNYGYTF,TRBV10-3,TRBJ1-2
CATSRVGAGAHYGYTF,TRBV15,TRBJ1-2
CASSLEPTVQGGYTF,TRBV11-2,TRBJ1-2
CASSFSLAASYNEQFF,TRBV27,TRBJ2-1
CASSQDQGKRGTEAFF,TRBV4-2,TRBJ1-1
CASSLEAGGYNEQFF,TRBV5-4,TRBJ2-1
CASCGAGSGGYTF,TRBV6-5,TRBJ1-2
CASSNSGRGWTQYF,TRBV13,TRBJ2-5
CASSLYPGVNTEAFF,TRBV5-6,TRBJ1-1
CASSERVGTGKNTGELFF,TRBV6-1,TRBJ2-2
CASRNGLAPYEQYF,TRBV6-4,TRBJ2-7
CASSSAGDAYEQYF,TRBV28,TRBJ2-7